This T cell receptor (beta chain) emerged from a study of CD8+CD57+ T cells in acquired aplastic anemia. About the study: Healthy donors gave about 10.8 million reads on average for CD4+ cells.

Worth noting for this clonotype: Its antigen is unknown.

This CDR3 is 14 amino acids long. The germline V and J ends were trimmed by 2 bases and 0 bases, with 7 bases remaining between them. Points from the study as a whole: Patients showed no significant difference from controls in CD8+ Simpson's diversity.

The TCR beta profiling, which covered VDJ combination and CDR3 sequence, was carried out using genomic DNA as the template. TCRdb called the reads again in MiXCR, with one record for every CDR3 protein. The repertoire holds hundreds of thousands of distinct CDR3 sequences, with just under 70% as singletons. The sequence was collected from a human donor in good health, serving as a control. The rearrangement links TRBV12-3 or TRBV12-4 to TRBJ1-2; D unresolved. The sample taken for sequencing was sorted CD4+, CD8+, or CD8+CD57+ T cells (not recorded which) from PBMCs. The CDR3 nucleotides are TGTGCCAGCAGTTTAACATCTCCTAACTATGGCTACACCTTC. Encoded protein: CASSLTSPNYGYTF.